This TCR beta chain was observed in a study of blood T cell repertoires in COVID-19. Study at large: Samples taken during acute and convalescent COVID-19 were collected in the United States, Italy and Spain.

The V and J ends lost 5 bases and 6 bases, in that order; junction bases with no gene match: 6. This CDR3 is built from 15 residues. The germline gives CDR1 SGHVS, CDR2 FQNEAQ. Repertoires were generated with immunoSEQ multiplex PCR, while TCRdb's copy carries only in-frame clones and drops some. Of under 200,000 clones in the sample, approximately 85% are singletons; the top ten hold approximately 2.6%. The chain links TRBV7-8 to TRBJ2-7; 14 positions match TRBD2. The specimen sequenced was peripheral blood. This TCR was sampled from a woman aged 80 or older with COVID-19, enrolled during active disease. The CDR3 loop is CASSRGTSGGFEQYF. For the CDR3, the DNA is TGTGCCAGCAGCCGAGGGACTAGCGGGGGCTTCGAGCAGTACTTC.